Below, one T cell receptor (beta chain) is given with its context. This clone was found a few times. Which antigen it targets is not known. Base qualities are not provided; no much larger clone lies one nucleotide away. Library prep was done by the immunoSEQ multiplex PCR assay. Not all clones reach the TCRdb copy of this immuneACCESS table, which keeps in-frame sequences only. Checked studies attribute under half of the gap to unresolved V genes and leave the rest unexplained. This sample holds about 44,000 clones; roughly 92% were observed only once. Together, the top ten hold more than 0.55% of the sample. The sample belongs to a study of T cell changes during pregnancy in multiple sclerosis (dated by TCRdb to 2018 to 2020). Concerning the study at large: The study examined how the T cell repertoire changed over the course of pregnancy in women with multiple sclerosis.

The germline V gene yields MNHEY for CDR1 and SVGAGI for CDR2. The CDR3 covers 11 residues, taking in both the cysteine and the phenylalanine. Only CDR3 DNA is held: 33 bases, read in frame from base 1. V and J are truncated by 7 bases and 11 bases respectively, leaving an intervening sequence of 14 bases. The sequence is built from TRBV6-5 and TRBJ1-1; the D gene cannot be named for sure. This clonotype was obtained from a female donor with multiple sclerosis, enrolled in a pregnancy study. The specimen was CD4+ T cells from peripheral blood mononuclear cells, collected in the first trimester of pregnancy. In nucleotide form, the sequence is TGTGCCAGCACTCAGGCAGGTATCGCTTTCTTT. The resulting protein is CASTQAGIAFF.